Reported below is one TCR beta chain. Its antigen remains unidentified. These data are taken from a study of OX40 agonist ivuxolimab in advanced cancers. Across the study: With a range of roughly 20 to 80, age averaged roughly 60 years, and about 83% were male. Findings and limits, study-wide: The average count of expanded clones was higher among CD8+ T cells than among CD4+. At 0.1 to 3.0 mg/kg and by week 6, CD4+ and CD8+ T cells in the blood had expanded clonally.

Profiling relied on immunoSEQ multiplex PCR, and the TCRdb table lists in-frame clones only, not all of them. The sample yields 75,000 to 100,000 clones, 70% to 85% seen once. There are 13 residues in the CDR3. Looked up from germline, CDR1 is SGDLS and CDR2 is YYNGEE. The ends were cut back, 6 bases at V and 3 bases at J, with 12 bases in the middle. Sequencing was performed on CD4+ or CD8+ T cells sorted from blood, taken in a trial of the OX40 agonist ivuxolimab. The rearrangement uses TRBV9 and TRBJ2-5; weak D call: TRBD1 (6 bases). The receptor comes from an adult with an advanced solid tumor such as melanoma, head and neck, liver or kidney cancer. Written as DNA, the CDR3 is TGTGCCAGCAACCTTCGGGACAAAGAGACCCAGTACTTC. Its protein product is CASNLRDKETQYF. The variable domain in full, completed from reference TRBV9 and TRBJ2-5, reads DSGVTQTPKHLITATGQRVTLRCSPRSGDLSVYWYQQSLDQGLQFLIQYYNGEERAKGNILERFSAQQFPDLHSELNLSSLELGDSALYFCASNLRDKETQYFGPGTRLLVL.